This T cell receptor (beta chain) was obtained from a study of CD8 T cells in ankylosing spondylitis. 5'-RACE, quantitative and with molecular barcodes, yielded the TCR beta libraries. TCRdb processed the 5' RACE reads anew with MiXCR; each CDR3 protein has one entry. The sample carries about 36,000 distinct CDR3 sequences, around 6.2% recorded once. Overall study findings and caveats: Made up of roughly 8 highly homologous variants, a TCR beta motif appeared characteristic of ankylosing spondylitis blood. Disease-linked clones had a CD8+ phenotype and relatively low frequency in peripheral blood.

By sample fraction, this clonotype is medium-sized (0.01 to 0.1%). Antigen specificity is unknown. This clonotype was sampled from a male donor with ankylosing spondylitis or in good health (not recorded which). The material sequenced was blood, either unsorted or a sorted T cell fraction (not recorded which).

The CDR3 DNA is TGTGCCACCAGCACCAGAACAGGGCAAGAGACCCAGTACTTC. It codes for CATSTRTGQETQYF. This chain links TRBV15 with TRBJ2-5; possibly TRBD1 for D (6 bases). CDR3 length: 14 amino acids. Trimming took off 4 bases at V and 2 bases at J, with 11 bases between the two ends. Germline CDR1 LNHNV, CDR2 YYDKDF (reference sequence).